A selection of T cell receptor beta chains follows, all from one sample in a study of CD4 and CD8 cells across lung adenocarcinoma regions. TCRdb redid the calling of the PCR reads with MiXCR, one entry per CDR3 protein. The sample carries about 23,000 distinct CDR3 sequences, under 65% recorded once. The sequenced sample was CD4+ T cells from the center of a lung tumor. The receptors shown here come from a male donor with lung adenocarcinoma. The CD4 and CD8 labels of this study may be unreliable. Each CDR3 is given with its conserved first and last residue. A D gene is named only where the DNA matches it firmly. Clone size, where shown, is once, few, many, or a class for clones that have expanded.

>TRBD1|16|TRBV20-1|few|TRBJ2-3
CSARRGGQGGTDTQYF
TGCAGTGCTAGACGAGGAGGACAGGGCGGCACAGATACGCAGTATTTT
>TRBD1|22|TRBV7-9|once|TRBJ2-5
CASSYWGTGKGFGGGAKKTQYF
TGTGCCAGCAGTTACTGGGGGACAGGGAAGGGATTTGGGGGCGGGGCCAAAAAGACCCAGTACTTC
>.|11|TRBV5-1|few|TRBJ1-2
CASSLDGAYTF
TGCGCCAGCAGCTTGGATGGGGCCTACACCTTC
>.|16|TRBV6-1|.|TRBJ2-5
CASREWSFSGDDVQYF
TGTGCCAGCAGGGAGTGGTCTTTCTCCGGGGACGACGTCCAGTACTTC
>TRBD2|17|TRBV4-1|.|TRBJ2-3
CASSQVAGGRVKDIQYF
TGCGCCAGCAGCCAAGTCGCGGGAGGGCGAGTCAAAGACATTCAGTATTTT
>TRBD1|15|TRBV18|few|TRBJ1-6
CASSLRTGTDSPLHF
TGTGCCAGCTCACTACGGACAGGGACGGACTCACCCCTCCACTTT
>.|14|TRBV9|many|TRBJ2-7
CASSVAPGYNEQYF
TGTGCCAGCAGCGTAGCGCCGGGGTATAACGAGCAGTACTTC
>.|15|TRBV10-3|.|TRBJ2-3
CVMGLQAGSPEALYF
TGTGTCATGGGCCTCCAGGCTGGGAGTCCAGAGGCGCTGTATTTT
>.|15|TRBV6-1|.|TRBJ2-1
CASSEALGARYDQFF
TGTGCCAGCAGTGAGGCGCTGGGGGCCAGATACGATCAGTTCTTC
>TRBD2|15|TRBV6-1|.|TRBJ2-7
CASSEGSGTKNTQYF
TGTGCCAGCAGTGAGGGTAGCGGGACCAAAAACACGCAGTACTTC
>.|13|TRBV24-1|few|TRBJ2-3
CATSEGGTDTQYF
TGTGCCACCAGTGAAGGGGGCACAGATACGCAGTATTTT
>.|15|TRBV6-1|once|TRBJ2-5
CASSESYIHQETQYF
TGTGCCAGCAGTGAATCATATATTCACCAAGAGACCCAGTACTTC
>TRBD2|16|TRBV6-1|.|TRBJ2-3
CASKQGLAANTETLYF
TGTGCCAGCAAGCAGGGACTAGCGGCGAACACAGAGACGCTGTATTTT
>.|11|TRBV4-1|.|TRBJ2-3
CGSSHPDTQYF
TGCGGCAGCAGCCACCCAGATACGCAGTATTTT
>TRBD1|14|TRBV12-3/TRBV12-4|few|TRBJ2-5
CASSLYPGGETQYF
TGTGCCAGCAGTTTATATCCAGGGGGAGAGACCCAGTACTTC
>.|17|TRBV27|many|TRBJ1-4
CASSSGVPGRIREKLFF
TGTGCCAGCAGTTCCGGGGTCCCCGGCAGGATCAGGGAAAAACTGTTTTTT
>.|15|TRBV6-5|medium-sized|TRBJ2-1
CASSYSGTPPNEQFF
TGTGCCAGCAGTTACTCCGGGACCCCACCCAATGAGCAGTTCTTC
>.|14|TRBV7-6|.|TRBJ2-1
CASSLVHSNNEQFF
TGTGCCAGCAGCTTAGTCCACTCCAACAATGAGCAGTTCTTC
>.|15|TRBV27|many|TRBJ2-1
CAIRGSETINNEQFF
TGTGCCATCCGAGGTAGCGAGACCATTAACAATGAGCAGTTCTTC
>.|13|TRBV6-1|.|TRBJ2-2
CASLAANTETLYF
TGTGCCAGCCTGGCTGCGAACACAGAGACGCTGTATTTT
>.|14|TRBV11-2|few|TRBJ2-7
CASRLGSSSYEQYF
TGTGCCAGTCGCCTGGGGTCCAGCTCCTACGAGCAGTACTTC
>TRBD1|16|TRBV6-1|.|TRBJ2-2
CASSEAADGVTGAQFF
TGTGCCAGCAGTGAAGCCGCGGATGGGGTAACAGGGGCGCAGTTTTTT
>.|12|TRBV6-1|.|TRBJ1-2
CASKGSNYGYTF
TGTGCCAGCAAGGGATCTAACTATGGCTACACCTTC
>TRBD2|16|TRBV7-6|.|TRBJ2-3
CASAGAGREDPDTQYF
TGTGCCAGCGCGGGGGCGGGGCGGGAGGACCCAGATACCCAGTACTTT
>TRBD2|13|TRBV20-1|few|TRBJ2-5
CSARLVGGETQYF
TGCAGTGCGCGACTAGTGGGGGGGGAGACCCAGTACTTC